Each of the 27 T cell receptor beta chains below was sequenced from the same sample in a study of blood T cell repertoires in COVID-19. TCRdb's table, derived via immunoSEQ multiplex PCR, lists solely in-frame clones and lacks some. Of under 55,000 clones listed, about 86% are singletons. The sample was peripheral blood. Source of these receptors: a man aged 35-49 years with active COVID-19.

This clone occurred once. The V and J genes are TRBV6-5 and TRBJ2-3; a weak D match, TRBD2 (5 bases). CDR3 size: 13 residues. Germline CDR1 and CDR2: MNHEY and SVGAGI. Trimming left V 7 bases short and J 3 bases short, with 11 bases between. The CDR3: CASTEGATDTQYF. The CDR3 nucleotides read TGTGCCAGCACAGAGGGCGCAACAGATACGCAGTATTTT.

V and J are TRBV11-3 and TRBJ1-1, with 8 bases identical to TRBD1. The CDR3 length is 13 residues. V shed 4 bases, J shed 9 bases, and the junction held 7 bases outside the gene matches. Germline V gene data show CDR1 as SGHNT and CDR2 as YENEEA. The CDR3 DNA is TGTGCCAGCAGCTCCTTCCGACAGGGGAAAGCTTTCTTT. Its protein product is CASSSFRQGKAFF.

CDR3 nucleotides: TGTGCCAGCAGACCAAGCGGGACTGGCGCAGATACGCAGTATTTT. It specifies CASRPSGTGADTQYF. The gene calls are TRBV6-5 and TRBJ2-3, with 7 positions matching TRBD2. This CDR3 region has 15 residues. Germline V CDR1 and CDR2: MNHEY, SVGAGI. Trimming took 6 bases from V and 4 from J; bases not matched to a gene: 10.

The chain uses TRBV4-1 and TRBJ1-1, with D maybe TRBD1 (5 bases). From germline, CDR1 is MGHRA and CDR2 YSYEKL. The CDR3 runs 13 residues. The V gene lost 6 bases and the J gene lost 4 bases, with 12 bases spanning the gap. In DNA form, the CDR3 reads TGCGCCAGCAGTCCCCGGGGGGGCACTGAAGCTTTCTTT. It translates to CASSPRGGTEAFF.

The chain employs TRBV6-5 and TRBJ1-5; D perhaps matches TRBD1 (5 bases). V was cut by 7 bases and J by 7 bases, with 17 bases left in between. Germline CDR1 MNHEY, CDR2 SVGAGI. The CDR3 is made up of 14 amino acids. Here the CDR3 reads CASTASGARQPQHF. CDR3 DNA: TGTGCCAGCACTGCCAGTGGGGCAAGGCAGCCCCAGCATTTT.

The chain combines TRBV19 with TRBJ1-1; D is unclear. The V and J ends lost 3 bases and 2 bases respectively, with 10 bases between them. Germline V gives CDR1 LNHDA, CDR2 SQIVND (reference sequence). The CDR3 has 14 amino acids. CDR3 in DNA: TGTGCCAGTAGTATCGGAAGAGGAAACACTGAAGCTTTCTTT. This sequence encodes CASSIGRGNTEAFF.

The rearrangement uses TRBV4-1 and TRBJ1-4, with TRBD1 matching over 8 bases. The CDR3 contains 15 residues. Germline CDR1 and CDR2: MGHRA and YSYEKL. V was clipped by 4 bases and J by 7 bases; unmatched bases: 8. DNA of the CDR3: TGCGCCAGCAGCCCCGCGGACAGGGAGGGTGAAAAACTGTTTTTT. It codes for CASSPADREGEKLFF.

This sequence joins TRBV27 and TRBJ2-1; 14 bases line up with TRBD2. The ends lost 7 bases at V and 9 bases at J; junction bases unmatched: 11. Germline-derived CDR1 and CDR2 are MNHEY and SMNVEV (reference sequence). The CDR3 extends over 16 amino acids. Here the CDR3 reads CASTFGTSGRRGEQFF. Written as DNA, the CDR3 is TGTGCCAGCACTTTCGGGACTAGCGGGAGAAGGGGTGAGCAGTTCTTC.

V is TRBV6-5 and J is TRBJ2-7, with 9 bases identical to TRBD2. V was pared by 4 bases and J by 3 bases, with 4 bases of the junction left unmatched. In germline, CDR1 is MNHEY, CDR2 SVGAGI. The CDR3 sequence is 14 residues long. The CDR3 loop reads CASSLAGEVYEQYF. The CDR3 nucleotides are TGTGCCAGCAGTTTAGCGGGAGAAGTCTACGAGCAGTACTTC.

V and J are TRBV9 and TRBJ1-2, with a possible D match to TRBD1 (5 bases). The CDR3 extends over 14 amino acids. Germline CDR1 is SGDLS and CDR2 is YYNGEE. V lost 4 bases and J 8 bases, leaving 18 bases between the germline ends. The CDR3 bases are TGTGCCAGCAGCAACACCCTCGGGGGGGACGGCTACACCTTC. Residues: CASSNTLGGDGYTF.

The CDR3, as DNA: TGTGCCAGCAGCGTAGAGCTAGCGACTCGCACAGATACGCAGTATTTT. Its translation: CASSVELATRTDTQYF. This chain uses TRBV9 with TRBJ2-3; tentative D call: TRBD2 (6 bases). Per germline, CDR1 SGDLS and CDR2 YYNGEE. CDR3 length: 16 amino acids. V lost 0 bases and J lost 1, with 12 bases in between.

This clone was recorded only once. The V gene is TRBV30, the J gene TRBJ1-2, with D perhaps TRBD1 (5 bases). Trimming pared 2 bases from V and 6 bases from J, leaving 13 bases between. The V gene's germline CDR1 is GTSNPN and CDR2 SVGIG (reference sequence). This CDR3 comprises 13 residues. The CDR3 coding sequence is TGTGCCTGGAGTTCTTGGGGCGCGGATGGCTACACCTTC. Its translation: CAWSSWGADGYTF.

The rearrangement joins TRBV2 to TRBJ2-1, with 16 bases identical to TRBD2. Germline lookup yields CDR1 SNHLY and CDR2 FYNNEI. V shed 3 bases, J shed 4 bases, and the junction held 3 bases outside the gene matches. The CDR3 contains 17 residues. In DNA, the CDR3 is TGTGCCAGCAGTGAGGGACTAGCGGGAGGGCCGTACAATGAGCAGTTCTTC. Protein product: CASSEGLAGGPYNEQFF. The full variable domain, rest sourced from reference TRBV2 and TRBJ2-1, is EPEVTQTPSHQVTQMGQEVILRCVPISNHLYFYWYRQILGQKVEFLVSFYNNEISEKSEIFDDQFSVERPDGSNFTLKIRSTKLEDSAMYFCASSEGLAGGPYNEQFFGPGTRLTVL.

This chain connects TRBV7-6 to TRBJ2-7, with TRBD1 identical over 7 bases. Looked up from germline, CDR1 is SGHVS and CDR2 is FNYEAQ. The length of the CDR3 is 14 residues. V dropped 2 bases and J dropped 5; count of bases not matched to a gene: 6. The CDR3 is CASSLREGGHEQYF. The CDR3 DNA reads TGTGCCAGCAGCTTACGAGAAGGGGGCCACGAGCAGTACTTC.

The chain is built from TRBV7-6 and TRBJ2-5, with TRBD1 identical over 8 bases. The V gene's germline CDR1 is SGHVS and CDR2 FNYEAQ. The CDR3 totals 13 residues. Trimming at V came to 10 bases and at J to 5 bases, leaving 9 bases not matched to a gene. This CDR3 reads CATTRGQDETQYF. In DNA, the CDR3 is TGTGCCACCACCAGGGGGCAGGATGAGACCCAGTACTTC.

This chain uses TRBV3-1 (or the pseudogene TRBV3-2) with TRBJ2-5, with D perhaps matching TRBD1 (6 bases). The CDR3 loop spans 14 amino acids. V gave up 4 bases and J gave up 4 bases, with 13 bases separating them. Germline assignment: CDR1 LGHDT and CDR2 YNNKEL (reference sequence). CDR3 bases: TGTGCCAGCAGCCCCCCGACAGGCGGAGAGACCCAGTACTTC. This gives the protein CASSPPTGGETQYF.

This rearrangement joins TRBV4-2 to TRBJ2-7; 14 bases match TRBD2. There are 18 residues in the CDR3. The germline V gene encodes CDR1 LGHNA and CDR2 YNFKEQ. V lost 4 bases and J lost 0; bases outside the gene matches: 8. CDR3 loop: CASSRSHGTSGSSYEQYF. As DNA, the CDR3 is TGTGCCAGCAGCCGGTCCCATGGGACTAGCGGGAGCTCCTACGAGCAGTACTTC.

The chain couples TRBV5-1 to TRBJ2-1; 11 nucleotides match TRBD2. The CDR3 is 14 amino acids. V lost 5 bases, J lost 4 bases, and 2 bases stayed unmatched. The germline V gene encodes CDR1 SGHRS and CDR2 YFSETQ. CDR3 in amino acids: CASSSGGAYNEQFF. The DNA for the CDR3 is TGCGCCAGCAGTAGCGGGGGGGCTTACAATGAGCAGTTCTTC.

V usage is TRBV20-1 and J usage is TRBJ1-5, with TRBD1 matching over 7 bases. CDR3 length equals 14 residues. Trimming cost V 3 bases and J 4 bases; bases outside gene matches: 6. Per the germline V gene, CDR1 is DFQATT and CDR2 is SNEGSKA (reference sequence). The DNA of the CDR3 is TGCAGTGCTAGTCCCGGGACAGAGAATCAGCCCCAGCATTTT. It translates to CSASPGTENQPQHF.

This chain links TRBV12-3 or TRBV12-4 with TRBJ1-2, with D unresolved. V was clipped by 8 bases and J by 7 bases, with 14 bases between them. CDR3 size: 12 residues. CDR3 sequence (DNA): TGTGCCAGCCGAGGGTCCGCGGCTGGCTACACCTTC. Translated, it gives CASRGSAAGYTF.

The V gene is TRBV28, the J gene TRBJ1-2; tentative D call: TRBD1 (6 bases). This CDR3 is built from 18 residues. CDR1 is MDHEN and CDR2 is SYDVKM in the germline V gene. V gave up 5 bases and J gave up 4 bases, with 26 bases separating them. CDR3 nucleotides: TGTGCCAGCAGTATCCCACTTTTAAGACAGGCGGAGAGCTATGGCTACACCTTC. This codes for CASSIPLLRQAESYGYTF.

The V gene is TRBV14, the J gene TRBJ2-5; 11 positions agree with TRBD2. This CDR3 region has 16 residues. The junction had 6 bases not matched to a gene; V was cut back by 2 bases and J by 4 bases. CDR1 is SGHDN and CDR2 is FVKESK in the germline V gene. The CDR3 coding sequence is TGTGCCAGCAGCCAATTCGGGACTAGCGGCGGAGAGACCCAGTACTTC. This translates into CASSQFGTSGGETQYF. Full variable domain (outside the CDR3, taken from reference TRBV14 and TRBJ2-5): EAGVTQFPSHSVIEKGQTVTLRCDPISGHDNLYWYRRVMGKEIKFLLHFVKESKQDESGMPNNRFLAERTGGTYSTLKVQPAELEDSGVYFCASSQFGTSGGETQYFGPGTRLLVL.

V gene TRBV18 combines with J gene TRBJ2-2, with 7 nucleotides matching TRBD2. The CDR3 length is 16 residues. CDR1 is KGHSH, CDR2 LQKENI, per germline. With V trimmed by 3 bases and J by 0 bases, 4 bases remained unmatched. CDR3 amino acids: CASSPPGLPNTGELFF. The DNA for the CDR3 is TGTGCCAGCTCACCGCCGGGACTACCGAACACCGGGGAGCTGTTTTTT. The complete variable domain, with remaining parts taken from reference TRBV18 and TRBJ2-2, reads NAGVMQNPRHLVRRRGQEARLRCSPMKGHSHVYWYRQLPEEGLKFMVYLQKENIIDESGMPKERFSAEFPKEGPSILRIQQVVRGDSAAYFCASSPPGLPNTGELFFGEGSRLTVL.

This chain connects TRBV5-6 to TRBJ1-4; no firm D call. This CDR3 has 14 amino acids. CDR1 is SGHDT, CDR2 YYEEEE, per germline. The V end lost 3 bases, the J end lost 11 bases, and 17 bases lay between the germline ends. CDR3 nucleotide sequence: TGTGCCAGCAGCTCCTGGACTGGGAGGCGCAAACTGTTTTTT. Translated, it gives CASSSWTGRRKLFF. The entire variable domain, with the rest obtained from reference TRBV5-6 and TRBJ1-4, is as follows: DAGVTQSPTHLIKTRGQQVTLRCSPKSGHDTVSWYQQALGQGPQFIFQYYEEEERQRGNFPDRFSGHQFPNYSSELNVNALLLGDSALYLCASSSWTGRRKLFFGSGTQLSVL.

The V and J genes are TRBV18 and TRBJ2-6, with a weak D call TRBD2 (6 bases). This CDR3 region has 16 residues. Germline CDR1 and CDR2: KGHSH and LQKENI. V shed 2 bases and J shed 4 bases, with 12 bases lying between them. The CDR3 sequence: CASSPRGGVGANVLTF. CDR3 in DNA: TGTGCCAGCTCACCAAGAGGAGGGGTCGGGGCCAACGTCCTGACTTTC.

The chain couples TRBV6-5 to TRBJ2-7; unclear D gene. Germline V gene sequence: CDR1 MNHEY, CDR2 SVGAGI. There are 14 residues in the CDR3. With 7 bases removed from V and 2 bases from J, the gap between germline ends came to 15 bases. In DNA, the CDR3 is TGTGCCAGCACCCCGTCCCAGGCGACCTACGAGCAGTACTTC. Its translation is CASTPSQATYEQYF.

The chain has TRBV10-2 and TRBJ2-7; D is ambiguous. V lost 0 bases to trimming and J lost 3 bases, with 18 bases between them. The CDR3 has 17 amino acids. Germline V gene sequence: CDR1 WSHSY, CDR2 SAAADI. The CDR3 spells CASSESLLRVPNYEQYF. DNA for the CDR3: TGCGCCAGCAGTGAGTCTTTACTTCGGGTACCTAACTACGAGCAGTACTTC.